Here is one TCR beta chain with its context. Its antigen is unknown. This record comes from a study of neoadjuvant anti-PD-1 for oral cavity cancer. Study context: Most patients had three to four biweekly doses of 3 mg/kg nivolumab before resection.

Most PBMC samples had approximately 480 ng input DNA in six replicates. Libraries were prepared by immunoSEQ multiplex PCR; TCRdb keeps only in-frame clonotypes and omits some of them. The sample consists of around 6,500 clones, about 78% of them appearing once. General study points: Higher pretreatment blood Treg/Th17 ratios correlated with higher pretreatment blood and lower post-treatment tumor TCRbeta clonality.

V lost 5 bases, J lost 6 bases, and 4 bases stayed unmatched. CDR3 length: 11 residues. Germline CDR1 is DFQATT and CDR2 is SNEGSKA (reference sequence). The chain recombines TRBV20-1 with TRBJ2-7; 7 bases match TRBD1. Specimen: PBMCs, collected before nivolumab (anti-PD-1) treatment. The clonotype originates from a person aged 40 to 85 with oral cavity squamous cell carcinoma. The CDR3 is CSARQGSEQYF. For the CDR3, the DNA is TGCAGTGCTCGACAGGGCTCCGAGCAGTACTTC.